Shown below are 9 T cell receptor beta chains from a single sample sequenced in a study of T cell responses to AZD1222 COVID-19 vaccine. Profiling relied on immunoSEQ multiplex PCR, and the TCRdb table lists in-frame clones only, not all of them. This table has about 99,000 clones, around 90% appearing once. The material sequenced was peripheral blood, taken on day 0 of AZD1222 vaccination. All receptors come from an adult in good health.

The chain carries TRBV7-3 and TRBJ2-2; tentatively, D is TRBD1 or TRBD2 (5 bases each). The CDR3 covers 14 residues. Looked up from germline, CDR1 is SGHTA and CDR2 is FQGTGA. V was pared by 3 bases and J by 2 bases, with 7 bases between. For the CDR3, the DNA is TGTGCCAGCAGCTTTGGGGGTAACACCGGGGAGCTGTTTTTT. It specifies CASSFGGNTGELFF.

The V call is TRBV7-7, the J call TRBJ2-2, with 10 bases aligning to TRBD1. V lost 1 base, J lost 9 bases, and 5 bases stayed unmatched. Per germline, CDR1 SSHAT and CDR2 FNYEAQ (reference sequence). The CDR3 length is 15 residues. DNA for the CDR3: TGTGCCAGCAGCTTAGGAGGACAGGGGGTCCGGGAGCTGTTTTTT. Amino acids: CASSLGGQGVRELFF.

The chain couples TRBV9 to TRBJ1-6, with D uncertain. The germline V and J ends were trimmed by 4 bases and 0 bases, with 14 bases remaining between them. Germline loops: CDR1 SGDLS, CDR2 YYNGEE. This CDR3 contains 17 residues. DNA of the CDR3: TGTGCCAGCAGCTCAGGACTGAGGAGCTCCTATAATTCACCCCTCCACTTT. Protein product: CASSSGLRSSYNSPLHF.

This sequence joins TRBV4-1 and TRBJ1-2; a weak D match, TRBD1 (5 bases). The CDR3 totals 17 residues. Looked up from germline, CDR1 is MGHRA and CDR2 is YSYEKL. V was clipped by 0 bases and J by 4 bases, with 18 bases between them. The CDR3, as DNA: TGCGCCAGCAGCCAAGAAGTGGGGAAGGGGAAGTCCTATGGCTACACCTTC. Translation: CASSQEVGKGKSYGYTF.

The gene calls are TRBV19 and TRBJ2-1, with no clear D. The germline gives CDR1 LNHDA, CDR2 SQIVND (reference sequence). This CDR3 comprises 13 residues. V was cut by 6 bases and J by 3 bases, with 9 bases left in between. The CDR3 DNA reads as TGTGCCAGTAGGCCAGACGTCTACAATGAGCAGTTCTTC. Amino acid sequence: CASRPDVYNEQFF.

The chain has TRBV12-3 or TRBV12-4 and TRBJ1-3; D gene unclear. Trimming shortened V by 10 bases and J by 1 base, and 8 bases separated the two germline ends. This CDR3 is built from 12 residues. Written as DNA, the CDR3 is TGTGCCACTAAGGGTTCTGGAAACACCATATATTTT. Protein product: CATKGSGNTIYF.

The chain uses TRBV6-5 and TRBJ1-2; TRBD1 might be the D (5 bases). Between the trimmed V and J ends, which lost 6 bases and 5 bases, there was a span of 10 bases. This CDR3 comprises 12 residues. Germline V gene lookup returns CDR1 MNHEY and CDR2 SVGAGI. The CDR3 loop is CASSPTGYGYTF. The DNA of the CDR3 is TGTGCCAGCAGCCCAACAGGTTATGGCTACACCTTC.

The chain carries TRBV6-1 and TRBJ1-2, with TRBD1 matching over 8 bases. The V gene end was trimmed by 4 bases and the J gene end by 4 bases; junction bases not matched to a gene: 14. The CDR3 is 17 residues long. The germline V gene has CDR1 MNHNS and CDR2 SASEGT. The CDR3 region is CASSAGRAGGAGYGYTF. CDR3 DNA sequence: TGTGCCAGCAGTGCGGGGAGGGCAGGGGGCGCGGGCTATGGCTACACCTTC.

The chain couples TRBV11-2 to TRBJ2-1; D not certain. CDR1 is SGHAT, CDR2 FQNNGV, per germline. Trimming removed 7 bases from V and 2 bases from J, with 15 bases in between. The CDR3 covers 15 residues. CDR3 sequence: CASTARTMPYNEQFF. DNA for the CDR3: TGTGCCAGCACCGCGCGGACGATGCCCTACAATGAGCAGTTCTTC.